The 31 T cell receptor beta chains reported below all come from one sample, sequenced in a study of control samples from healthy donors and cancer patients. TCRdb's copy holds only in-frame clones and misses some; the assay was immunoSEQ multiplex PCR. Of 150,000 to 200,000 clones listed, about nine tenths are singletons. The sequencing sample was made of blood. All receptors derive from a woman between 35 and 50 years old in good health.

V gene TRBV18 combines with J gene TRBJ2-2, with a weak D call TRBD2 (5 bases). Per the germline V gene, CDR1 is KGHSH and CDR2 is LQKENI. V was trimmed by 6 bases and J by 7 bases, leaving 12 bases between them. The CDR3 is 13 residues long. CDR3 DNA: TGTGCCAGCTCGATCGGGGTTATCGGGGAGCTGTTTTTT. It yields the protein CASSIGVIGELFF.

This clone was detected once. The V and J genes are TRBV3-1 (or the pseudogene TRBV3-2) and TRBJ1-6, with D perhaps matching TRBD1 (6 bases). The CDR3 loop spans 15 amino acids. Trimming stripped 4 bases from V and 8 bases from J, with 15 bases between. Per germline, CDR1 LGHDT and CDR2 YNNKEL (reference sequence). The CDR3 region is CASSRVGHQDSPLHF. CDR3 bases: TGTGCCAGCAGCCGGGTGGGACACCAGGATTCACCCCTCCACTTT.

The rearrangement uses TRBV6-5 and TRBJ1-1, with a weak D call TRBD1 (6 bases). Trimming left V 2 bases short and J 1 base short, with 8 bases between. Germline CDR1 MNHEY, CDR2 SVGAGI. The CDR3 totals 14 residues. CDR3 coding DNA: TGTGCCAGCAGTTACCGGGGGCGGAACACTGAAGCTTTCTTT. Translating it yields CASSYRGRNTEAFF.

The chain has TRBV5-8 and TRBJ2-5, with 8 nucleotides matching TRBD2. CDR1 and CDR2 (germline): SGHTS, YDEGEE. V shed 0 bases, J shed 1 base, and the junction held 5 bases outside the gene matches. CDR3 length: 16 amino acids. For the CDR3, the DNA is TGTGCCAGCAGCTTGGGGGTAGCGGGGACCCAAGAGACCCAGTACTTC. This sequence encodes CASSLGVAGTQETQYF.

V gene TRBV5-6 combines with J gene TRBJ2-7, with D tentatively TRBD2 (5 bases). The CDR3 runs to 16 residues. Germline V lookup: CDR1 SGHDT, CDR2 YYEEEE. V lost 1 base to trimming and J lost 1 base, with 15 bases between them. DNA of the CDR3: TGTGCCAGCAGCTTGAAATCGGGCGGGCTTTCCTACGAGCAGTACTTC. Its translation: CASSLKSGGLSYEQYF.

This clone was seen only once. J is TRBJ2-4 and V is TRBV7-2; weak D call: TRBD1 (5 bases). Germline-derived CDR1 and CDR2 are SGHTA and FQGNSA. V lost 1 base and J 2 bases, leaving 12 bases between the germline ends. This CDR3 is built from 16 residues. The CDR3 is CASSLDGALTKNIQYF. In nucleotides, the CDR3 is TGTGCCAGCAGCTTAGATGGGGCTCTGACCAAAAACATTCAGTACTTC.

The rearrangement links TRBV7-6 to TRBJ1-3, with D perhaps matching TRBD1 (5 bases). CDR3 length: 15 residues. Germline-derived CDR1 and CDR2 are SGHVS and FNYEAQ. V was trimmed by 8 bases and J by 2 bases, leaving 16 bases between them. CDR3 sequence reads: CASALGGAPGNTIYF. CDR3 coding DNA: TGTGCCAGCGCCCTGGGAGGGGCGCCTGGAAACACCATATATTTT. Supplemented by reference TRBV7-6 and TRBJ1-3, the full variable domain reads GAGVSQSPRYKVTKRGQDVALRCDPISGHVSLYWYRQALGQGPEFLTYFNYEAQQDKSGLPNDRFSAERPEGSISTLTIQRTEQRDSAMYRCASALGGAPGNTIYFGEGSWLTVV.

This CDR3 is CASMEDSQNTEAFF. The CDR3 DNA reads as TGCGCCAGCATGGAGGACAGCCAGAACACTGAAGCTTTCTTT. V is TRBV5-1 and J is TRBJ1-1; a possible D gene is TRBD1 (6 bases). The CDR3 length is 14 residues. CDR1 is SGHRS and CDR2 is YFSETQ in the germline V gene. Trimming took 6 bases from V and 1 from J, leaving 13 bases between them.

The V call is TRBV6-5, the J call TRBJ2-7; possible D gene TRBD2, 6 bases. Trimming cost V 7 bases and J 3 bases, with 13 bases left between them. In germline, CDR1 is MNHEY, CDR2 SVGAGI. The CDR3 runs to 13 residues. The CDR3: CASTGTLSYEQYF. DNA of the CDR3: TGTGCCAGCACCGGGACTCTCAGCTACGAGCAGTACTTC.

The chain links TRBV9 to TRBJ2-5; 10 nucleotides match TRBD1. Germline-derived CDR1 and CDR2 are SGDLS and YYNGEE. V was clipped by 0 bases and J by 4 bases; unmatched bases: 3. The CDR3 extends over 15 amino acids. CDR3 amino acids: CASSVVGTGVETQYF. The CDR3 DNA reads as TGTGCCAGCAGCGTAGTCGGGACAGGGGTAGAGACCCAGTACTTC.

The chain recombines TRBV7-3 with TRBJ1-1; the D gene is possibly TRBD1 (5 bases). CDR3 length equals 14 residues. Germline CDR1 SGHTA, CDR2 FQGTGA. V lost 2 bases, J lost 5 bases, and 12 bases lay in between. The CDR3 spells CASSLGQGETEAFF. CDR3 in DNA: TGTGCCAGCAGCTTAGGGCAGGGAGAGACTGAAGCTTTCTTT.

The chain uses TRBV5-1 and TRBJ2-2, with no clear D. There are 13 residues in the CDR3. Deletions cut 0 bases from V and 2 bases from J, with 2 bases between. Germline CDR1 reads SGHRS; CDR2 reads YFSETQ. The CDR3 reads CASSLANTGELFF. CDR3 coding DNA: TGCGCCAGCAGCTTGGCAAACACCGGGGAGCTGTTTTTT.

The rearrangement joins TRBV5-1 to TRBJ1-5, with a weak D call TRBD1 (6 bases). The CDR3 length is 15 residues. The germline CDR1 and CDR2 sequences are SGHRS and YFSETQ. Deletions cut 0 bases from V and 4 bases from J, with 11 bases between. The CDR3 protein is CASSLVGGQNQPQHF. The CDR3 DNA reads TGCGCCAGCAGCTTGGTGGGGGGCCAGAATCAGCCCCAGCATTTT.

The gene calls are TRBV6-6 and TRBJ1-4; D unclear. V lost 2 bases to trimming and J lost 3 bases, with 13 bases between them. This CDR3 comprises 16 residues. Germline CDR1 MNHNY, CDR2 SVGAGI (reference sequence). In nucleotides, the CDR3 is TGTGCCAGCAGTTACCTCGGCGGATTATCTAATGAAAAACTGTTTTTT. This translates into CASSYLGGLSNEKLFF.

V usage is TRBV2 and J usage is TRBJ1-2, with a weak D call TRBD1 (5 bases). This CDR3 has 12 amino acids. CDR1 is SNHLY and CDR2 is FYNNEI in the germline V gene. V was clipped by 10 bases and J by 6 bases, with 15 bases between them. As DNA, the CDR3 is TGTGCCATACCTAAGACAGTCGATGGCTACACCTTC. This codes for CAIPKTVDGYTF. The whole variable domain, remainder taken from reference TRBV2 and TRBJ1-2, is EPEVTQTPSHQVTQMGQEVILRCVPISNHLYFYWYRQILGQKVEFLVSFYNNEISEKSEIFDDQFSVERPDGSNFTLKIRSTKLEDSAMYFCAIPKTVDGYTFGSGTRLTVV.

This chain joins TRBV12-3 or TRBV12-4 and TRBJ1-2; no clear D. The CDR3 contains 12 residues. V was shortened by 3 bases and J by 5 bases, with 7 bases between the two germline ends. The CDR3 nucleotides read TGTGCCAGCAGTTTCAGGCGGTATGGCTACACCTTC. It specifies CASSFRRYGYTF.

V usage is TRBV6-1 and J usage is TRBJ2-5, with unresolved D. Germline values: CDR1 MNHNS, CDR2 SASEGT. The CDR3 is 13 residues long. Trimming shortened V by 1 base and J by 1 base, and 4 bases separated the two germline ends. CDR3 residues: CASSEVVQETQYF. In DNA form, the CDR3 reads TGTGCCAGCAGTGAAGTAGTCCAAGAGACCCAGTACTTC.

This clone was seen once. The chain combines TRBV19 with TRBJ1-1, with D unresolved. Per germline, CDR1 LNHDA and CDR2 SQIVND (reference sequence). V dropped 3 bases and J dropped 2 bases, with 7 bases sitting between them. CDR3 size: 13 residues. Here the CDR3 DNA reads TGTGCCAGTAGTATTAATTCCAACACTGAAGCTTTCTTT. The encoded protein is CASSINSNTEAFF.

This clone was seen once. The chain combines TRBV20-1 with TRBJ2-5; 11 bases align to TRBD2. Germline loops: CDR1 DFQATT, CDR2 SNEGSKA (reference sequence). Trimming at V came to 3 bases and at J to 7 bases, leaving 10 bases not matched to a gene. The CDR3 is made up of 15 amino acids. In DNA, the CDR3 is TGCAGTGCTAGTACACTAGCGGGGGCGTGGGGGACCCAGTACTTC. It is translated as CSASTLAGAWGTQYF.

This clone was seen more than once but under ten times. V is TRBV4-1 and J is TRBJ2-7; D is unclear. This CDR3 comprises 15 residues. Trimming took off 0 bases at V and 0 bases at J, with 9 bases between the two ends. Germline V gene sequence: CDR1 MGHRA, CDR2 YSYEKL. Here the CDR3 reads CASSQDPTSSYEQYF. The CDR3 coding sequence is TGCGCCAGCAGCCAAGATCCGACCAGCTCCTACGAGCAGTACTTC.

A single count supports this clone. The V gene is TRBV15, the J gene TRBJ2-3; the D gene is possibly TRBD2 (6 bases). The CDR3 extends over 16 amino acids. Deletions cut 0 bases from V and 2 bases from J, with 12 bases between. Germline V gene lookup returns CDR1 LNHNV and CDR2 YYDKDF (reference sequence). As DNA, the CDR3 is TGTGCCACCAGCAGAGAGCGGGGCCCCCCCACAGATACGCAGTATTTT. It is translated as CATSRERGPPTDTQYF. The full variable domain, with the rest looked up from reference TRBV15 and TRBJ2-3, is DAMVIQNPRYQVTQFGKPVTLSCSQTLNHNVMYWYQQKSSQAPKLLFHYYDKDFNNEADTPDNFQSRRPNTSFCFLDIRSPGLGDTAMYLCATSRERGPPTDTQYFGPGTRLTVL.

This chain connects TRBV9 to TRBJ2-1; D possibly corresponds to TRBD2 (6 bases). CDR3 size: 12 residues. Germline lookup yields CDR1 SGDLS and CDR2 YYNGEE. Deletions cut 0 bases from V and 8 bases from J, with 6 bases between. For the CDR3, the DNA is TGTGCCAGCAGCGTAGGCGGGGATGAGCAGTTCTTC. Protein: CASSVGGDEQFF.

The CDR3: CASREGAYSGYEQYF. The CDR3 DNA reads TGCGCCAGCAGGGAGGGGGCCTATTCCGGCTACGAGCAGTACTTC. V is TRBV10-2 and J is TRBJ2-7, with D maybe TRBD1 (7 bases). The CDR3 totals 15 residues. The germline V gene has CDR1 WSHSY and CDR2 SAAADI. V lost 6 bases and J lost 3, with 18 bases in between.

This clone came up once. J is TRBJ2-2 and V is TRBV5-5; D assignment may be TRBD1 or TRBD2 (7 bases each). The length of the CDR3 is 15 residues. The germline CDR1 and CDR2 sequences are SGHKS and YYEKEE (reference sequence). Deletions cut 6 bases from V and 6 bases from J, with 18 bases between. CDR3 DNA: TGTGCCAGCAACCGCGCAGGGGGGGGCTCCGGGGAGCTGTTTTTT. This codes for CASNRAGGGSGELFF.

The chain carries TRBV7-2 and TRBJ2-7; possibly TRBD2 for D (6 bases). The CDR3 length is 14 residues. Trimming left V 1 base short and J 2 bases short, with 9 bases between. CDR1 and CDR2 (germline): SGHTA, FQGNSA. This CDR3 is CASSLVRETYEQYF. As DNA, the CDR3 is TGTGCCAGCAGCTTAGTACGGGAGACCTACGAGCAGTACTTC.

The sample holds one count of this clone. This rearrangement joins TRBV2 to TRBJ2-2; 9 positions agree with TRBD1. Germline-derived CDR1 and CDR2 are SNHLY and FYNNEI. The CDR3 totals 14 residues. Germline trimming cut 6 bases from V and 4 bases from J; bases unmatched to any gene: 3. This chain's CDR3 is CASRLTGGTGELFF. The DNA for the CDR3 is TGTGCCAGCAGGTTGACAGGGGGCACCGGGGAGCTGTTTTTT.

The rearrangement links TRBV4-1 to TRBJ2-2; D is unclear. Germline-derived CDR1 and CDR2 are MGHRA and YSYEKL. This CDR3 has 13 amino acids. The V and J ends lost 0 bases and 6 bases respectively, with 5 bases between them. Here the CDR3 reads CASSQDFAGELFF. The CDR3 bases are TGCGCCAGCAGCCAAGATTTCGCCGGGGAGCTGTTTTTT.

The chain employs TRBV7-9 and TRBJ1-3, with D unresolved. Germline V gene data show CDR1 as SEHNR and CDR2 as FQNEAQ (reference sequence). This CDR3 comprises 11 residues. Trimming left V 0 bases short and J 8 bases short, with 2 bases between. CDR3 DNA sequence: TGTGCCAGCAGCTTAGCGTACACCATATATTTT. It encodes CASSLAYTIYF.

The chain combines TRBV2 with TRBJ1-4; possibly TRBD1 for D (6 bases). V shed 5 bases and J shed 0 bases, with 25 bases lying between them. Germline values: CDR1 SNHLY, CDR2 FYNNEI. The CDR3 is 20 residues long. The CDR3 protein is CASSFTGNSAEIATNEKLFF. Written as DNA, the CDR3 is TGTGCCAGCAGTTTTACAGGGAACTCTGCCGAAATCGCAACTAATGAAAAACTGTTTTTT. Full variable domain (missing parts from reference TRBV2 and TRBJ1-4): EPEVTQTPSHQVTQMGQEVILRCVPISNHLYFYWYRQILGQKVEFLVSFYNNEISEKSEIFDDQFSVERPDGSNFTLKIRSTKLEDSAMYFCASSFTGNSAEIATNEKLFFGSGTQLSVL.

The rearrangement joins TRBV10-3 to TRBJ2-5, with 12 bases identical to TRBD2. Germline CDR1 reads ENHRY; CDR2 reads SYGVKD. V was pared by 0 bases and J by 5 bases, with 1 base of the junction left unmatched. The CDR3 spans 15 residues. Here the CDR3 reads CAISESTSGGETQYF. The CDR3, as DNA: TGTGCCATCAGTGAGTCGACTAGCGGGGGTGAGACCCAGTACTTC.

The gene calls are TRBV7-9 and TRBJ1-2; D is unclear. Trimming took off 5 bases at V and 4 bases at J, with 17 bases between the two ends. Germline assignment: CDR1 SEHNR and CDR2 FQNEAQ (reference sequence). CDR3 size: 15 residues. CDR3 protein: CASSDVREGFYGYTF. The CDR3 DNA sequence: TGTGCCAGCAGCGATGTGCGGGAAGGGTTCTATGGCTACACCTTC. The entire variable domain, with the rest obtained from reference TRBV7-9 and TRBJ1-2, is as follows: DTGVSQNPRHKITKRGQNVTFRCDPISEHNRLYWYRQTLGQGPEFLTYFQNEAQLEKSRLLSDRFSAERPKGSFSTLEIQRTEQGDSAMYLCASSDVREGFYGYTFGSGTRLTVV.